What follows are 17 T cell receptor beta chains derived from one specimen sequenced in a study of read filtering for tumor transcriptome and immune sequencing. This library used approximately 370 ng RNA and molecular barcoded adaptors spanning alpha/delta and beta/gamma chains. TCRdb recomputed calls from the reads with MiXCR, one row per CDR3 protein. The sample has tens of thousands of distinct CDR3 sequences, under 15% seen once. The sample was a population of CD138-negative cells sorted from bone marrow. The receptors originated from a donor over 35 with multiple myeloma.

This clonotype was detected only a few times. A read error may produce the germline difference seen at one junction end. The chain combines TRBV19 with TRBJ2-5; D is possibly TRBD1 or TRBD2 (6 bases each). This CDR3 contains 15 residues. CDR1 is LNHDA and CDR2 is SQIVND in the germline V gene (reference sequence). DNA of the CDR3: TGTGTCAGTAGTGGCCGGGGGCAACCCCAAGAGACCCAGTACTTC. This encodes CVSSGRGQPQETQYF.

This clonotype was picked up many times. This rearrangement joins TRBV7-9 to TRBJ2-1, with D unresolved. V was shortened by 5 bases and J by 9 bases, with 20 bases between the two germline ends. The CDR3 has 15 residues. Per the germline V gene, CDR1 is SEHNR and CDR2 is FQNEAQ (reference sequence). Here the CDR3 DNA reads TGTGCCAGCAGCCGCTTCCTTTCTACTCAACTTGAGCAGTTCTTC. Residues: CASSRFLSTQLEQFF.

About this clonotype: Being one base from a much bigger clone, this may be a read error. Because it lacks the conserved phenylalanine or tryptophan at the end, this CDR3 is likely a read error. The J gene is TRBJ2-1, the V gene TRBV18; D gene uncertain. The CDR3 length is 15 residues. The germline CDR1 and CDR2 sequences are KGHSH and LQKENI. V gave up 6 bases and J gave up 1 base, with 13 bases separating them. The chain's CDR3 is CASSPGGASYNEQFI. Here the CDR3 DNA reads TGTGCCAGCTCTCCAGGTGGCGCTTCCTACAATGAGCAGTTCATC.

In this sample, this clonotype turned up many times. The genes are TRBV30 and TRBJ2-7; D is uncertain. Per germline, CDR1 GTSNPN and CDR2 SVGIG (reference sequence). V was clipped by 0 bases and J by 9 bases, with 15 bases between them. The CDR3 covers 13 residues. In DNA form, the CDR3 reads TGTGCCTGGAGTGTATTGGTAAGGCGCGGGCAGTACTTC. This gives the protein CAWSVLVRRGQYF.

This clonotype was detected many times. The rearrangement links TRBV28 to TRBJ1-4; D uncertain. The germline CDR1 and CDR2 sequences are MDHEN and SYDVKM. V lost 4 bases to trimming and J lost 5 bases, with 14 bases between them. CDR3 length equals 15 residues. In nucleotides, the CDR3 is TGTGCCAGCAGTTCACCCGGGCTGGGGAATGAAAAACTGTTTTTT. Its protein product is CASSSPGLGNEKLFF.

The sample holds many counts of this clonotype. The chain uses TRBV28 and TRBJ2-5; 11 positions match TRBD2. The V and J ends lost 3 bases and 4 bases, in that order; junction bases with no gene match: 4. Germline CDR1 MDHEN, CDR2 SYDVKM. The CDR3 runs to 15 residues. CDR3 DNA: TGTGCCAGCAGTTTTACTAGCGGGAGCGTAGAGACCCAGTACTTC. Translated, it gives CASSFTSGSVETQYF.

Note on this clonotype: A read error may explain this, as a much larger clone is one base away. V usage is TRBV11-3 and J usage is TRBJ2-1; 12 nucleotides agree with TRBD2. This CDR3 is 19 amino acids long. CDR1 and CDR2 (germline): SGHNT, YENEEA. In DNA form, the CDR3 reads TGTGCCAGCAGCTTAGATTGGCTAGCGGGAGGGAGCTCCAACAATGAGCAGTTCTTC. This sequence encodes CASSLDWLAGGSSNNEQFF.

V gene TRBV28 combines with J gene TRBJ1-1; D is perhaps TRBD1 (5 bases). The germline gives CDR1 MDHEN, CDR2 SYDVKM. The CDR3 is 14 residues long. V lost 4 bases to trimming and J lost 1 base, with 10 bases between them. The chain's CDR3 is CASSSFTGNTEAFF. CDR3 sequence (DNA): TGTGCCAGCAGTTCCTTTACAGGGAACACTGAAGCTTTCTTT.

There are many counts of this clonotype. The V gene is TRBV3-1, the J gene TRBJ1-5, with 7 bases that match TRBD1. The CDR3 sequence is 15 residues long. J was trimmed by 6 bases and V by 0 bases; bases with no gene match: 5. Germline V CDR1 and CDR2: LGHDT, YNNKEL (reference sequence). The CDR3 DNA reads as TGTGCCAGCAGCCAAGATACGACAGGGAGTCAGCCCCAGCATTTT. Its translation is CASSQDTTGSQPQHF.

This clonotype showed up many times. The rearrangement uses TRBV18 and TRBJ2-1; TRBD2 matches 8 bases. V was clipped by 2 bases and J by 11 bases; unmatched bases: 8. This CDR3 is built from 14 residues. Germline V gives CDR1 KGHSH, CDR2 LQKENI. CDR3 loop: CASSPVREGPQQFF. The CDR3 DNA is TGTGCCAGCTCACCAGTACGGGAGGGCCCACAGCAGTTCTTC.

This clonotype was observed at least ten times. The gene calls are TRBV20-1 and TRBJ2-5; 11 positions match TRBD2. The germline V gene encodes CDR1 DFQATT and CDR2 SNEGSKA (reference sequence). This CDR3 has 16 residues. V lost 6 bases, J lost 6 bases, and 15 bases stayed unmatched. CDR3 bases: TGCAGTGCGGGGGCTTCCGGGACTAGCGGCCAGAAGACCCAGTACTTC. It codes for CSAGASGTSGQKTQYF.

At least ten counts were recorded for this clonotype. The rearrangement links TRBV19 to TRBJ2-1; 15 bases agree with TRBD2. Germline values: CDR1 LNHDA, CDR2 SQIVND (reference sequence). This CDR3 is 20 amino acids long. After removal of 1 base from V and 0 bases from J, the junction contained 7 bases not matched to a gene. The CDR3 here is CASSIGRTSGRVSSYNEQFF. In DNA, the CDR3 is TGTGCCAGTAGTATAGGTCGGACTAGCGGGAGGGTCAGCTCCTACAATGAGCAGTTCTTC.

As concerns this clonotype: A far larger clone is one nucleotide away, so this likely arose from a read error. In this CDR3 the conserved last residue, phenylalanine or tryptophan, is missing, so a read error is likely. This chain uses TRBV7-8 with TRBJ1-5; perhaps TRBD1 as D (5 bases). CDR3 length: 15 residues. CDR1 and CDR2 from the germline V gene are SGHVS and FQNEAQ. V lost 5 bases and J lost 1, with 12 bases in between. CDR3: CASSGESGSNQPQHS. CDR3 nucleotides: TGTGCCAGCAGCGGGGAATCAGGGAGCAATCAGCCCCAGCATTCT.

This clonotype was counted many times. The chain uses TRBV20-1 and TRBJ2-7, with TRBD2 matching 10 bases. The CDR3 has 14 amino acids. V shed 1 base and J 3 bases; nucleotides not matched to a gene: 3. Per germline, CDR1 DFQATT and CDR2 SNEGSKA (reference sequence). As DNA, the CDR3 is TGCAGTGCTAGAGGGCTAGCGGGAGACTACGAGCAGTACTTC. It codes for CSARGLAGDYEQYF.

This clonotype was seen many times. V gene TRBV4-2 combines with J gene TRBJ2-1; TRBD2 might be the D (6 bases). V lost 1 base to trimming and J lost 8 bases, with 9 bases between them. Looked up from germline, CDR1 is LGHNA and CDR2 is YNFKEQ. CDR3 length equals 13 residues. CDR3 in DNA: TGTGCCAGCAGCCAAGCGGGACTCTATGAGCAGTTCTTC. Its translation is CASSQAGLYEQFF.

About this clonotype: The junction departs from the called germline gene at one end, perhaps through a read error. The chain employs TRBV6-2 or TRBV6-3 and TRBJ2-1, with TRBD1 identical over 9 bases. There are 16 residues in the CDR3. The germline gives CDR1 MNHEY, CDR2 SVGEGT. The CDR3 bases are TGTGACAGCAGTTACATTGGACAGGGGCGTGACAATGAGCTGTTCTTC. This translates into CDSSYIGQGRDNELFF.

As concerns this clonotype: A single base separates this from a much larger clone, so it may be a read error. Without the conserved terminal phenylalanine or tryptophan, this CDR3 likely stems from a read error. As DNA, the CDR3 is TGTGCCAGCAGTTCGGGACAGGGGTATGATACGCAGTATTCT. Translated: CASSSGQGYDTQYS. The chain is built from TRBV6-5 and TRBJ2-3; 10 positions agree with TRBD1. Trimming cost V 4 bases and J 6 bases; bases outside gene matches: 4. The germline V gene has CDR1 MNHEY and CDR2 SVGAGI. This CDR3 region has 14 residues.